Below are 5 T cell receptor beta chains sequenced from a single sample in a study of shared clonotypes between healthy human individuals. The repertoire was sequenced with immunoSEQ multiplex PCR; TCRdb's copy has only in-frame clones and lacks some. The sample yields roughly 2 million clones, around 95% seen once. The sample comprised naive CD4+ T cells sorted from blood. Subset specified: CD45RA+ positively selected. Every receptor here comes from a man aged 18 to 29 in good health.

This clone was detected many times. This chain links TRBV19 with TRBJ2-5; tentative D call: TRBD1 (6 bases). Trimming removed 3 bases at V and 3 bases at J, with 11 bases between. CDR3 length: 14 residues. The germline CDR1 and CDR2 sequences are LNHDA and SQIVND (reference sequence). CDR3 sequence (DNA): TGTGCCAGTAGTATTAGATGGACAGAAGAGACCCAGTACTTC. Amino acids: CASSIRWTEETQYF.

This sequence joins TRBV4-1 and TRBJ1-6; no reliable D call. Germline values: CDR1 MGHRA, CDR2 YSYEKL. This CDR3 is built from 16 residues. Trimming left V 2 bases short and J 7 bases short, with 15 bases between. CDR3 region: CASSQRSHSDNSPLHF. The CDR3 nucleotides are TGCGCCAGCAGCCAAAGGAGCCACAGTGACAATTCACCCCTCCACTTT.

The chain carries TRBV5-1 and TRBJ2-1; possibly TRBD1 for D (6 bases). V was cut by 6 bases and J by 0 bases, with 16 bases left in between. Germline CDR1 and CDR2: SGHRS and YFSETQ. There are 16 residues in the CDR3. CDR3 sequence reads: CASNRQASSSYNEQFF. CDR3 sequence (DNA): TGCGCCAGCAATAGACAGGCCTCGAGCTCCTACAATGAGCAGTTCTTC.

The gene calls are TRBV9 and TRBJ2-3, with TRBD1 identical over 9 bases. CDR3 length: 15 residues. The germline gives CDR1 SGDLS, CDR2 YYNGEE. After removal of 4 bases from V and 3 bases from J, the junction contained 6 bases not matched to a gene. Written as DNA, the CDR3 is TGTGCCAGCAGCTTCCTGGGGACAGGGACAGATACGCAGTATTTT. Encoded protein: CASSFLGTGTDTQYF.

Comments on this clone: The sample contains more than one DNA sequence encoding this CDR3. The chain has TRBV6-1 and TRBJ1-5, with TRBD1 matching over 11 bases. The V and J ends lost 7 bases and 2 bases, in that order; junction bases with no gene match: 4. There are 15 residues in the CDR3. Looked up from germline, CDR1 is MNHNS and CDR2 is SASEGT. CDR3 coding DNA: TGTGCCAGCAAACTGGGACAGGGGGGCAATCAGCCCCAGCATTTT. Translating it yields CASKLGQGGNQPQHF.